The rows below give T cell receptor beta chains drawn from one sample of a study of blood T cell repertoires in COVID-19. Here immunoSEQ multiplex PCR was the method, and the copy in TCRdb shows in-frame clones only, minus some. The sample has fewer than 200,000 clones, about 85% seen once. The sample consisted of PBMCs or T cells enriched from blood (not recorded which). Every receptor here comes from a woman in her thirties or forties with acute COVID-19. Both conserved end residues are part of each CDR3. D genes are given only for firm matches. Size values are once, few and many counts, or a class for expanded clones, and some rows have none.

abundance: NA
v_gene: TRBV7-3
len: 15
j_gene: TRBJ2-1
d_gene: TRBD2
CDR3aa: CASSPSGSFYNEQFF
CDR3nt: TGTGCCAGCAGCCCTAGCGGGAGTTTTTACAATGAGCAGTTCTTC

abundance: NA
v_gene: TRBV28
len: 11
j_gene: TRBJ2-7
d_gene: NA
CDR3aa: CASNSPYEQYF
CDR3nt: TGTGCCAGCAATAGTCCGTACGAGCAGTACTTC

abundance: NA
v_gene: TRBV18
len: 17
j_gene: TRBJ2-1
d_gene: TRBD1
CDR3aa: CASSPTGTGETYNEQFF
CDR3nt: TGTGCCAGCTCACCAACGGGGACAGGGGAAACCTACAATGAGCAGTTCTTC

abundance: NA
v_gene: TRBV2
len: 16
j_gene: TRBJ2-2
d_gene: TRBD2
CDR3aa: CASRSGLAGGTGELFF
CDR3nt: TGTGCCAGCAGATCTGGACTAGCGGGAGGCACCGGGGAGCTGTTTTTT

abundance: NA
v_gene: TRBV19
len: 14
j_gene: TRBJ2-5
d_gene: NA
CDR3aa: CASSWDTRQETQYF
CDR3nt: TGTGCCAGCTCCTGGGACACACGCCAAGAGACCCAGTACTTC

abundance: NA
v_gene: TRBV5-1
len: 15
j_gene: TRBJ2-1
d_gene: TRBD2
CDR3aa: CASSAGTSGRNEQFF
CDR3nt: TGCGCCAGCAGCGCCGGGACTAGCGGGAGAAATGAGCAGTTCTTC

abundance: NA
v_gene: TRBV5-1
len: 14
j_gene: TRBJ1-1
d_gene: NA
CDR3aa: CASSSGTSNTEAFF
CDR3nt: TGCGCCAGCAGCTCGGGGACATCGAACACTGAAGCTTTCTTT

abundance: NA
v_gene: TRBV7-2
len: 15
j_gene: TRBJ2-1
d_gene: NA
CDR3aa: CASSFVTGGPNEQFF
CDR3nt: TGTGCCAGCAGCTTCGTGACAGGAGGCCCCAATGAGCAGTTCTTC

abundance: NA
v_gene: TRBV7-6
len: 14
j_gene: TRBJ2-2
d_gene: NA
CDR3aa: CASSLYGSTGELFF
CDR3nt: TGTGCCAGCAGCTTATACGGGAGTACCGGGGAGCTGTTTTTT

abundance: NA
v_gene: TRBV15
len: 15
j_gene: TRBJ1-1
d_gene: NA
CDR3aa: CATSRGDLRGLEAFF
CDR3nt: TGTGCCACCAGCAGAGGAGACCTACGGGGACTTGAAGCTTTCTTT

abundance: NA
v_gene: TRBV19
len: 13
j_gene: TRBJ2-5
d_gene: NA
CDR3aa: CASSLGLQETQYF
CDR3nt: TGTGCCAGTAGCTTGGGACTTCAAGAGACCCAGTACTTC

abundance: NA
v_gene: TRBV12-5
len: 14
j_gene: TRBJ2-2
d_gene: NA
CDR3aa: CASGLKPNTGELFF
CDR3nt: TGTGCTAGTGGTTTGAAGCCAAACACCGGGGAGCTGTTTTTT

abundance: NA
v_gene: TRBV19
len: 19
j_gene: TRBJ2-2
d_gene: TRBD2
CDR3aa: CASIGNSGTSGANTGELFF
CDR3nt: TGTGCCAGTATCGGAAATTCCGGGACTAGCGGGGCGAACACCGGGGAGCTGTTTTTT

abundance: few
v_gene: TRBV11-2
len: 14
j_gene: TRBJ1-1
d_gene: TRBD1
CDR3aa: CASSASTGWLEAFF
CDR3nt: TGTGCCAGCAGCGCCTCGACAGGGTGGCTTGAAGCTTTCTTT

abundance: NA
v_gene: TRBV12-3/TRBV12-4
len: 13
j_gene: TRBJ2-5
d_gene: NA
CDR3aa: CASRTTVQETQYF
CDR3nt: TGTGCCAGCAGAACTACCGTCCAAGAGACCCAGTACTTC

abundance: once
v_gene: TRBV5-1
len: 15
j_gene: TRBJ2-5
d_gene: TRBD2
CDR3aa: CASSLAGAGEETQYF
CDR3nt: TGCGCCAGCAGCTTGGCCGGGGCGGGAGAGGAGACCCAGTACTTC

abundance: NA
v_gene: TRBV3-1/TRBV3-2
len: 13
j_gene: TRBJ2-1
d_gene: TRBD1
CDR3aa: CASRDREQNEQFF
CDR3nt: TGTGCCAGCCGGGACAGGGAACAGAATGAGCAGTTCTTC

abundance: NA
v_gene: TRBV24-1
len: 12
j_gene: TRBJ2-3
d_gene: NA
CDR3aa: CATSGSVDTQYF
CDR3nt: TGTGCCACCAGCGGTAGCGTCGATACGCAGTATTTT

abundance: NA
v_gene: TRBV18
len: 15
j_gene: TRBJ1-4
d_gene: TRBD1
CDR3aa: CASSPDRGNNEKLFF
CDR3nt: TGTGCCAGCTCACCGGACAGGGGAAATAATGAAAAACTGTTTTTT

abundance: NA
v_gene: TRBV21-1
len: 17
j_gene: TRBJ1-4
d_gene: NA
CDR3aa: CASTTWLRDGLNEKLFF
CDR3nt: TGTGCCAGCACCACGTGGTTGCGGGACGGGCTTAATGAAAAACTGTTTTTT

abundance: NA
v_gene: TRBV10-1
len: 15
j_gene: TRBJ2-7
d_gene: NA
CDR3aa: CASSGGPTFGNEQYF
CDR3nt: TGCGCCAGCTCGGGGGGCCCCACCTTCGGGAACGAGCAGTACTTC

abundance: few
v_gene: TRBV11-2
len: 15
j_gene: TRBJ2-3
d_gene: TRBD1
CDR3aa: CASSLRQGLTDTQYF
CDR3nt: TGTGCCAGCAGTCTCCGACAGGGGCTCACAGATACGCAGTATTTT